These 26 T cell receptor beta chains share one sample of origin, sequenced in a study of blood T cell repertoires in COVID-19. Here immunoSEQ multiplex PCR was the method, and the copy in TCRdb shows in-frame clones only, minus some. The sample consists of about 270,000 clones, 75% to 90% of them appearing once. The sequenced material came from PBMCs or T cells enriched from blood (not recorded which). Receptors were obtained from a woman aged 25 to 39 with acute COVID-19.

DNA of the CDR3: TGTGCCAGCAGCGCCCCGGGGGGCACCGGGGAGCTGTTTTTT. Translation: CASSAPGGTGELFF. The chain couples TRBV28 to TRBJ2-2, with 7 bases aligning to TRBD2. This CDR3 is 14 amino acids long. Losses at the gene ends were 6 bases for V and 4 bases for J; bases not matched to a gene: 5. Germline V CDR1 and CDR2: MDHEN, SYDVKM.

V usage is TRBV7-8 and J usage is TRBJ2-1; TRBD2 agrees at 7 bases. Germline CDR1 reads SGHVS; CDR2 reads FQNEAQ. The V gene end was trimmed by 4 bases and the J gene end by 8 bases; junction bases not matched to a gene: 5. The CDR3 totals 13 residues. This CDR3 reads CASSSGTKDEQFF. As DNA, the CDR3 is TGTGCCAGCAGCTCTGGGACTAAGGATGAGCAGTTCTTC.

This chain connects TRBV5-1 to TRBJ1-4; TRBD1 might be the D (6 bases). Trimming left V 0 bases short and J 8 bases short, with 14 bases between. Germline V gives CDR1 SGHRS, CDR2 YFSETQ. This CDR3 is built from 15 residues. CDR3 sequence (DNA): TGCGCCAGCAGCTTGGGGGACACGGGTAGGGAAAAACTGTTTTTT. Amino acid sequence: CASSLGDTGREKLFF.

The chain links TRBV7-2 to TRBJ1-3; D remains unclear. Germline loops: CDR1 SGHTA, CDR2 FQGNSA. This CDR3 contains 15 residues. Trimming stripped 4 bases from V and 2 bases from J, with 12 bases between. The CDR3 loop reads CASSSHTTPGNTIYF. In DNA, the CDR3 is TGTGCCAGCAGCTCTCACACGACTCCTGGAAACACCATATATTTT.

This sequence joins TRBV4-1 and TRBJ2-3, with D perhaps TRBD2 (5 bases). V dropped 5 bases and J dropped 3 bases, with 21 bases sitting between them. Germline loops: CDR1 MGHRA, CDR2 YSYEKL. The CDR3 is 17 amino acids. Here the CDR3 reads CASSSRRLADGTDTQYF. The DNA for the CDR3 is TGCGCCAGCAGCTCGCGGAGGCTAGCCGACGGAACAGATACGCAGTATTTT.

The chain links TRBV3-1 (or the pseudogene TRBV3-2) to TRBJ2-3, with 9 bases matching TRBD2. The CDR3 runs 15 residues. Germline V gene lookup returns CDR1 LGHDT and CDR2 YNNKEL (reference sequence). With V trimmed by 4 bases and J by 4 bases, 6 bases remained unmatched. As DNA, the CDR3 is TGTGCCAGCAGCCTAGAGCGGGAGGTGCCAGATACGCAGTATTTT. This gives the protein CASSLEREVPDTQYF.

The CDR3 reads CASSLSLAGDEQFF. The CDR3 bases are TGTGCCAGCAGCTTATCGCTAGCGGGAGATGAGCAGTTCTTC. The J gene is TRBJ2-1, the V gene TRBV7-2; 10 bases agree with TRBD2. Unmatched junction bases numbered 3, after V lost 2 bases and J lost 8 bases. Germline V gives CDR1 SGHTA, CDR2 FQGNSA. This CDR3 region has 14 residues.

In its sample, this clone was seen a few times. The chain is built from TRBV27 and TRBJ2-2, with D perhaps TRBD2 (5 bases). CDR1 MNHEY and CDR2 SMNVEV come from the germline V gene (reference sequence). V lost 6 bases, J lost 7 bases, and 18 bases lay in between. The CDR3 length is 15 residues. CDR3 residues: CASSPARGMNGELFF. The CDR3 DNA sequence: TGTGCCAGCAGCCCGGCCCGGGGAATGAACGGGGAGCTGTTTTTT.

This clone was counted only a few times. The chain links TRBV6-2 or TRBV6-3 to TRBJ1-5; tentative D call: TRBD1 (5 bases). Per the germline V gene, CDR1 is MNHEY and CDR2 is SVGEGT. Trimming removed 4 bases from V and 6 bases from J, with 13 bases in between. The CDR3 has 14 amino acids. The CDR3 DNA is TGTGCCAGCAGTTTTGGAGGGGCGAGTCAGCCCCAGCATTTT. Its protein product is CASSFGGASQPQHF.

DNA of the CDR3: TGTGCCAGCAGCCACACAGGGGATACTGAAGCTTTCTTT. It specifies CASSHTGDTEAFF. V gene TRBV3-1 (or the pseudogene TRBV3-2) combines with J gene TRBJ1-1; TRBD1 aligns across 7 bases. Germline V gene data show CDR1 as LGHDT and CDR2 as YNNKEL (reference sequence). The CDR3 length is 13 residues. Unmatched junction bases numbered 3, after V lost 3 bases and J lost 5 bases.

The V gene is TRBV11-3, the J gene TRBJ2-1, with 7 bases matching TRBD2. J lost 5 bases, V lost 3 bases, and 13 bases had no gene match. The germline V gene encodes CDR1 SGHNT and CDR2 YENEEA. This CDR3 comprises 17 residues. This CDR3 is CASSFGGGPGGHNEQFF. The CDR3 nucleotides read TGTGCCAGCAGCTTTGGGGGGGGACCCGGCGGGCACAATGAGCAGTTCTTC.

This clone was seen only a few times. The rearrangement links TRBV3-1 (or the pseudogene TRBV3-2) to TRBJ2-7, with 8 bases identical to TRBD2. With V trimmed by 5 bases and J by 6 bases, 9 bases remained unmatched. This CDR3 comprises 14 residues. Germline-derived CDR1 and CDR2 are LGHDT and YNNKEL (reference sequence). CDR3 residues: CASSEGLEMLEQYF. CDR3 bases: TGTGCCAGCAGCGAGGGACTAGAAATGCTCGAGCAGTACTTC.

This chain connects TRBV7-9 to TRBJ2-7; TRBD2 agrees at 14 bases. Per germline, CDR1 SEHNR and CDR2 FQNEAQ (reference sequence). The CDR3 length is 17 residues. V was pared by 5 bases and J by 3 bases, with 9 bases of the junction left unmatched. The CDR3 DNA reads as TGTGCCAGCAGCACCGGGACTAGCGGGAGTGGAGGCTACGAGCAGTACTTC. Its protein product is CASSTGTSGSGGYEQYF.

V is TRBV24-1 and J is TRBJ2-1; no firm D call. This CDR3 is 13 amino acids long. From germline, CDR1 is KGHDR and CDR2 SFDVKD. The ends were cut back, 3 bases at V and 6 bases at J, with 8 bases in the middle. For the CDR3, the DNA is TGTGCCACCAGTGATGGAGAGATCAATGAGCAGTTCTTC. It yields the protein CATSDGEINEQFF.

The V call is TRBV4-3, the J call TRBJ1-6; tentative D call: TRBD1 (5 bases). V lost 4 bases and J 10 bases, leaving 14 bases between the germline ends. CDR1 and CDR2 from the germline V gene are LGHNA and YSLEER. The CDR3 extends over 14 amino acids. The CDR3 sequence: CASSLTGGVSPLHF. Here the CDR3 DNA reads TGCGCCAGCAGCCTCACGGGGGGTGTATCACCCCTCCACTTT.

The chain employs TRBV10-1 and TRBJ2-1; maybe TRBD2 (6 bases). CDR1 is WNHNN and CDR2 is SYGVQD in the germline V gene (reference sequence). CDR3 size: 18 residues. Deletions cut 8 bases from V and 4 bases from J, with 27 bases between. CDR3 sequence: CASPSPPVLAESYNEQFF. In DNA form, the CDR3 reads TGCGCCAGCCCTTCTCCCCCCGTATTAGCGGAATCTTACAATGAGCAGTTCTTC.

The V call is TRBV4-2, the J call TRBJ1-5, with D uncertain. Germline CDR1 LGHNA, CDR2 YNFKEQ. Trimming pared 0 bases from V and 0 bases from J, leaving 3 bases between. The CDR3 length is 14 residues. CDR3 residues: CASSQDYSNQPQHF. As DNA, the CDR3 is TGTGCCAGCAGCCAAGACTATAGCAATCAGCCCCAGCATTTT.

The V gene is TRBV6-5, the J gene TRBJ2-5; 11 positions agree with TRBD2. Trimming at V came to 2 bases and at J to 2 bases, leaving 4 bases not matched to a gene. The CDR3 has 16 residues. The germline V gene has CDR1 MNHEY and CDR2 SVGAGI. Written as DNA, the CDR3 is TGTGCCAGCAGTTACCGCCGACTAGCGGGACAAGAGACCCAGTACTTC. It is translated as CASSYRRLAGQETQYF.

DNA for the CDR3: TGTGCCAGCTTAGCCGGGAACACAGATACGCAGTATTTT. As protein: CASLAGNTDTQYF. This chain connects TRBV5-8 to TRBJ2-3, with D tentatively TRBD2 (5 bases). CDR1 and CDR2 from the germline V gene are SGHTS and YDEGEE. This CDR3 spans 13 amino acids. Trimming left V 7 bases short and J 2 bases short, with 11 bases between.

The CDR3, as DNA: TGCGCCAGCAGCTACACAAACCAAGAGACCCAGTACTTC. This sequence encodes CASSYTNQETQYF. The chain has TRBV5-1 and TRBJ2-5; D not certain. Germline-derived CDR1 and CDR2 are SGHRS and YFSETQ. The V and J ends lost 3 bases and 0 bases respectively, with 6 bases between them. The CDR3 runs to 13 residues.

The genes are TRBV19 and TRBJ2-2; no definite D call. This CDR3 contains 11 residues. CDR1 and CDR2 from the germline V gene are LNHDA and SQIVND (reference sequence). Trimming cost V 8 bases and J 6 bases, with 7 bases left between them. The CDR3 reads CASLAAGELFF. The CDR3, as DNA: TGTGCCAGTTTAGCCGCCGGGGAGCTGTTTTTT.

The V call is TRBV10-1, the J call TRBJ2-7; D unresolved. Per germline, CDR1 WNHNN and CDR2 SYGVQD (reference sequence). CDR3 size: 12 residues. Trimming removed 7 bases from V and 5 bases from J, with 12 bases in between. CDR3 bases: TGCGCCAGCACCTCCTATTCTCACGAGCAGTACTTC. Amino acid sequence: CASTSYSHEQYF.

This chain links TRBV27 with TRBJ1-4; 7 positions agree with TRBD1. CDR3 length equals 12 residues. Trimming at V came to 4 bases and at J to 10 bases, leaving 3 bases not matched to a gene. Germline CDR1 MNHEY, CDR2 SMNVEV (reference sequence). CDR3 in amino acids: CASSSTGAKLFF. The CDR3 DNA follows: TGTGCCAGCAGTTCCACAGGGGCAAAACTGTTTTTT.

The chain joins TRBV7-2 to TRBJ2-3; TRBD1 is a possible D gene (5 bases). V was trimmed by 3 bases and J by 5 bases, leaving 12 bases between them. From germline, CDR1 is SGHTA and CDR2 FQGNSA. CDR3 length: 14 amino acids. As DNA, the CDR3 is TGTGCCAGCAGCTTCAACGCAGGGTTAGATACGCAGTATTTT. Translating gives CASSFNAGLDTQYF.

The CDR3: CASSYSTGDNEKLFF. CDR3 bases: TGTGCCAGCAGTTACTCGACAGGGGATAATGAAAAACTGTTTTTT. The chain combines TRBV6-5 with TRBJ1-4; 8 bases fit TRBD1. The CDR3 totals 15 residues. Germline CDR1 and CDR2: MNHEY and SVGAGI. The ends lost 0 bases at V and 4 bases at J; junction bases unmatched: 1.

V and J are TRBV28 and TRBJ1-5; 8 nucleotides agree with TRBD1. The CDR3 consists of 13 residues. The ends lost 6 bases at V and 5 bases at J; junction bases unmatched: 3. Per germline, CDR1 MDHEN and CDR2 SYDVKM. CDR3 amino acids: CASSYRGDQPQHF. In DNA form, the CDR3 reads TGTGCCAGCAGCTACAGGGGGGATCAGCCCCAGCATTTT.